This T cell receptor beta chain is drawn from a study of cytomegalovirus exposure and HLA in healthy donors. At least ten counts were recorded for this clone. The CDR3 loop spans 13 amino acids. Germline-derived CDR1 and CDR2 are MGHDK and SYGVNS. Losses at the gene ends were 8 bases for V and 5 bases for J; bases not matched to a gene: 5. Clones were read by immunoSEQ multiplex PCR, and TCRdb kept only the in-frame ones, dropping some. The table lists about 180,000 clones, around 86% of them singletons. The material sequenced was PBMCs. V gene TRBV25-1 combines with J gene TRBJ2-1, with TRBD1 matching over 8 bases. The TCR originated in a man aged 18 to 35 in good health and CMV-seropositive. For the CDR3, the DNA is TGTGCCAGCCAGGACAGGGAGCACAATGAGCAGTTCTTC. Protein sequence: CASQDREHNEQFF.